This T cell receptor beta chain was profiled in a study of blood T cell repertoires in COVID-19. Study context: The United States, Italy and Spain supplied acute and convalescent COVID-19 samples.

Study processing details: Estimation of nucleated cell counts relied on the amplification of reference gene primers. The repertoire was sequenced with immunoSEQ multiplex PCR; TCRdb's copy has only in-frame clones and lacks some. V and J calls and clone size come straight from that table; D and trimming were deduced from the DNA. The sample consists of approximately 220,000 clones, roughly 90% of them appearing once. The CDR3 extends over 15 amino acids. Germline V gene lookup returns CDR1 MDHEN and CDR2 SYDVKM. V was pared by 7 bases and J by 5 bases, with 20 bases between. This receptor was taken from a woman in her twenties or thirties who had recovered from COVID-19. The genes are TRBV28 and TRBJ2-5; D possibly corresponds to TRBD1 (6 bases). Source material: PBMCs or T cells enriched from blood (not recorded which). The DNA of the CDR3 is TGTGCCAGCATGGGTACTACAGGGTTAGGGGAGACCCAGTACTTC. Its translation is CASMGTTGLGETQYF. Variable domain in full (rest from reference TRBV28 and TRBJ2-5): DVKVTQSSRYLVKRTGEKVFLECVQDMDHENMFWYRQDPGLGLRLIYFSYDVKMKEKGDIPEGYSVSREKKERFSLILESASTNQTSMYLCASMGTTGLGETQYFGPGTRLLVL.